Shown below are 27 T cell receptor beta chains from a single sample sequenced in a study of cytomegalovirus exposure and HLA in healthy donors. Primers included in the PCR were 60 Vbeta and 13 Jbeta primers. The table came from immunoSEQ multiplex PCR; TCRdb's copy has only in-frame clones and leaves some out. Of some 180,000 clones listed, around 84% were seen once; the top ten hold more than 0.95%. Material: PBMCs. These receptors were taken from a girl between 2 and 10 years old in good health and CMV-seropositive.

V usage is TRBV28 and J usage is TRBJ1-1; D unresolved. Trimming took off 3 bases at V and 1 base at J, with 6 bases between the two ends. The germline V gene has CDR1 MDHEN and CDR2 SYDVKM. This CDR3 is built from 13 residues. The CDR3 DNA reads TGTGCCAGCAGTTTCGGAGGGAACACTGAAGCTTTCTTT. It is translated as CASSFGGNTEAFF.

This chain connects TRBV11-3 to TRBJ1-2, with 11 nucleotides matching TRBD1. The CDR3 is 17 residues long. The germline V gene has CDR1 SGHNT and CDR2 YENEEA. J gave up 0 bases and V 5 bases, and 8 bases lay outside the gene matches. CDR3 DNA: TGTGCCAGCAGCCCTGGGACAGGGGGTTTGTCTAACTATGGCTACACCTTC. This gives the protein CASSPGTGGLSNYGYTF.

The DNA of the CDR3 is TGTGCCAGCAGCTTAGATGCCTGGGACAGGGATGGCTACACCTTC. It codes for CASSLDAWDRDGYTF. The rearrangement links TRBV11-2 to TRBJ1-2; 9 positions agree with TRBD1. Germline V gene data show CDR1 as SGHAT and CDR2 as FQNNGV. CDR3 length equals 15 residues. The V and J ends lost 0 bases and 6 bases, in that order; junction bases with no gene match: 5.

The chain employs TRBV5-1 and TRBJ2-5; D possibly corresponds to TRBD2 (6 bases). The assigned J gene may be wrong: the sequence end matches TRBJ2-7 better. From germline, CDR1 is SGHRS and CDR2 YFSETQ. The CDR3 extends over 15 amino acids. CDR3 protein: CASSLSGTRSYEQYF. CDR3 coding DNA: TGCGCCAGCAGCTTATCCGGGACTCGTTCCTACGAGCAGTACTTC.

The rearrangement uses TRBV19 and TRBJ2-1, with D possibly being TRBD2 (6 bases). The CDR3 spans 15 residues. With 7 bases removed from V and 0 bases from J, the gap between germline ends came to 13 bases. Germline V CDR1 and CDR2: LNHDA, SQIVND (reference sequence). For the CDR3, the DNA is TGTGCCAGTACTATGCGGGGAAGCTCCTACAATGAGCAGTTCTTC. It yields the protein CASTMRGSSYNEQFF.

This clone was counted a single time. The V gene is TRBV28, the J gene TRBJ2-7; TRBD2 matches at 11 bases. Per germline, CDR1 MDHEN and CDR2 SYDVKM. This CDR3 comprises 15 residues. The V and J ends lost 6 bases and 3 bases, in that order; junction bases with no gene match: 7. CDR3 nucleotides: TGTGCCAGCAGATCTAGGGGACTAGCGGACTACGAGCAGTACTTC. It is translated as CASRSRGLADYEQYF.

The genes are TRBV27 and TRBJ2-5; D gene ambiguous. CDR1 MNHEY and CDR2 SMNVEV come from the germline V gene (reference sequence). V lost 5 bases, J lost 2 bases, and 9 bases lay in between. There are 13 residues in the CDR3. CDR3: CASSVPRQETQYF. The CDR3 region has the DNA TGTGCCAGCAGTGTGCCCCGGCAAGAGACCCAGTACTTC.

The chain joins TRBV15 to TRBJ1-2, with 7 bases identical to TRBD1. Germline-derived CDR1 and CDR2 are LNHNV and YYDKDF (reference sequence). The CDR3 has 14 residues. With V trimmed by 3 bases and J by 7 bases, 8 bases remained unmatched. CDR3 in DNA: TGTGCCACCAGCAGTCCGGGACAGCCTCGTGGCTACACCTTC. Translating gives CATSSPGQPRGYTF.

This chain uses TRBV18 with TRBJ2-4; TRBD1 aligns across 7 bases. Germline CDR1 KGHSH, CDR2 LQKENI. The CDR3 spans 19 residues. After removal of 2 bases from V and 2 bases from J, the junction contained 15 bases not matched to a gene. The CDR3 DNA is TGTGCCAGCTCACCATCCCCTTACAGGGGAGAGGATACCAAAAACATTCAGTACTTC. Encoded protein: CASSPSPYRGEDTKNIQYF.

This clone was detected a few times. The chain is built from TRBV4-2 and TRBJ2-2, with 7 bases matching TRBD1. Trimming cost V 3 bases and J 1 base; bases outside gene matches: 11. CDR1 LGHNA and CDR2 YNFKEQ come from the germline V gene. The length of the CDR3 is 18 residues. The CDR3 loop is CASSHLRKDRRNTGELFF. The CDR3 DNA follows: TGTGCCAGCAGCCACCTCAGAAAGGACAGGAGGAACACCGGGGAGCTGTTTTTT.

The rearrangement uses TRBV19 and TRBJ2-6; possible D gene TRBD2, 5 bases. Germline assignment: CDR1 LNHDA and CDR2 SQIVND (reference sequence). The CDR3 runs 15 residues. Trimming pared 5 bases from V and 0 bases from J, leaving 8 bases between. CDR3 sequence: CASSSGNSGANVLTF. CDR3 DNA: TGTGCCAGTAGTTCGGGGAACTCTGGGGCCAACGTCCTGACTTTC.

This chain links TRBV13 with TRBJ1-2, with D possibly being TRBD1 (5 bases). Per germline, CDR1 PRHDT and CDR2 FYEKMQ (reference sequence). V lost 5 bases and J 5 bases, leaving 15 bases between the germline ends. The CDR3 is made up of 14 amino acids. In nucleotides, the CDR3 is TGTGCCAGCAGCAATTCCAGGGTACCGTATGGCTACACCTTC. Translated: CASSNSRVPYGYTF.

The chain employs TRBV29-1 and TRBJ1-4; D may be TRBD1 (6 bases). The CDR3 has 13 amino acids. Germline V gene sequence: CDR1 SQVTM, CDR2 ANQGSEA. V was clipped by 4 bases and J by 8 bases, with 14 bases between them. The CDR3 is CSVARGQREKLFF. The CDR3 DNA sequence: TGCAGCGTTGCACGGGGACAACGAGAAAAACTGTTTTTT.

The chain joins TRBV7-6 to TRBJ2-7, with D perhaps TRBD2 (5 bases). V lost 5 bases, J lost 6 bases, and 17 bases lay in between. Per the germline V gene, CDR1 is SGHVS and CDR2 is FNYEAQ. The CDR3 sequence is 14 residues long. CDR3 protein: CASSRAASPSEQYF. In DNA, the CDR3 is TGTGCCAGCAGCCGCGCAGCTAGCCCCAGCGAGCAGTACTTC.

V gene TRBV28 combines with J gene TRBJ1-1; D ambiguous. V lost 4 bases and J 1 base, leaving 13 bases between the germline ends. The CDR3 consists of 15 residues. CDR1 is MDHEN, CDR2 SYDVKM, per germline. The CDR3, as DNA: TGTGCCAGCAGTTCGCACGACGGGGAGAACACTGAAGCTTTCTTT. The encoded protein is CASSSHDGENTEAFF.

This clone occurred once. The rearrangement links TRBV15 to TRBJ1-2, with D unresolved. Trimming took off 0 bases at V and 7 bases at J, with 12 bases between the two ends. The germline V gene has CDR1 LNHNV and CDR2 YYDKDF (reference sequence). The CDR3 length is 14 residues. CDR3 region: CATSRDRGMCGYTF. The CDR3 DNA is TGTGCCACCAGCAGAGATCGAGGGATGTGTGGCTACACCTTC.

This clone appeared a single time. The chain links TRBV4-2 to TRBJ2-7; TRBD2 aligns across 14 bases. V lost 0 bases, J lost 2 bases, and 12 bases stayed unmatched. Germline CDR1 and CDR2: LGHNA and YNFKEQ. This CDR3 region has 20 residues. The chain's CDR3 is CASSQDLLGLAGGSAYEQYF. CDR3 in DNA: TGTGCCAGCAGCCAAGACCTTTTAGGACTAGCGGGAGGTTCCGCCTACGAGCAGTACTTC.

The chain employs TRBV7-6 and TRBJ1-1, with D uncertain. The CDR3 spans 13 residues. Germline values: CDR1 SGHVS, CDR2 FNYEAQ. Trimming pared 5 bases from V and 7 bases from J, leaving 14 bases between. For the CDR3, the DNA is TGTGCCAGCAGCCCCTTTAACGGAGTTGAAGCTTTCTTT. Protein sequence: CASSPFNGVEAFF.

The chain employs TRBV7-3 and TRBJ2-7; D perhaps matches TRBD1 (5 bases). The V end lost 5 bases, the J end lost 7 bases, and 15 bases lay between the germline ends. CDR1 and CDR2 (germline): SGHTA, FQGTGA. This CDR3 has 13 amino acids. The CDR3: CASSHINGQEQYF. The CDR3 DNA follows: TGTGCCAGCAGCCACATTAACGGACAAGAGCAGTACTTC.

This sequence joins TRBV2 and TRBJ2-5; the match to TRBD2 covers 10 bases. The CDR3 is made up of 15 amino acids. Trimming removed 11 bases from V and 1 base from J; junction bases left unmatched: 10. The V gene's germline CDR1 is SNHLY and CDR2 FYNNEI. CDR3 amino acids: CACLRLAGRQETQYF. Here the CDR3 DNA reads TGTGCCTGCCTCAGACTAGCGGGCCGCCAAGAGACCCAGTACTTC.

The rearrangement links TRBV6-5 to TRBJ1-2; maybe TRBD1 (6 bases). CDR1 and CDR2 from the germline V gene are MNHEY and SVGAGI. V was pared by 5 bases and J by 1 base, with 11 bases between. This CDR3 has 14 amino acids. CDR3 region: CASSPGTHNYGYTF. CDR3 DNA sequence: TGTGCCAGCAGTCCCGGGACACATAACTATGGCTACACCTTC.

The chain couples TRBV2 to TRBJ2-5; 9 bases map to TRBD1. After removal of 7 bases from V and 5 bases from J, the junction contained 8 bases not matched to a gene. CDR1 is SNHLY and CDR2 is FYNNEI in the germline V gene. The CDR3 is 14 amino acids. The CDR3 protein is CASTMGQGGETQYF. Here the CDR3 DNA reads TGTGCCAGCACCATGGGACAGGGAGGGGAGACCCAGTACTTC.

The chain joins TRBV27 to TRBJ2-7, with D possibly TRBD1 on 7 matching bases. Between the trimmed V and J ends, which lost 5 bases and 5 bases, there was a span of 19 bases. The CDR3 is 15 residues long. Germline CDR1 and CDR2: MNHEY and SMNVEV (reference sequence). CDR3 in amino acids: CASSPRGQPGNEQYF. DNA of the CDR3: TGTGCCAGCAGTCCGCGGGGACAGCCCGGGAACGAGCAGTACTTC.

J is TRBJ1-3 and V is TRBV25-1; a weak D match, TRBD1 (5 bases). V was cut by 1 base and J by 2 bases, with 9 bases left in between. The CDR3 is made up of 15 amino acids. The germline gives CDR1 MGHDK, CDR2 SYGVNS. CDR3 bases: TGTGCCAGCAGTGAATTCGGGGGGGCTGGAAACACCATATATTTT. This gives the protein CASSEFGGAGNTIYF.

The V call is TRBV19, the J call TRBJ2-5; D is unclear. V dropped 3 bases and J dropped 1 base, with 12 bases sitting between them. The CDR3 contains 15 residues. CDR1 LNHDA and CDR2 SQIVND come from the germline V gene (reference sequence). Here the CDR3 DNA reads TGTGCCAGTAGTATTGGTGCGGTCGGCCAAGAGACCCAGTACTTC. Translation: CASSIGAVGQETQYF.

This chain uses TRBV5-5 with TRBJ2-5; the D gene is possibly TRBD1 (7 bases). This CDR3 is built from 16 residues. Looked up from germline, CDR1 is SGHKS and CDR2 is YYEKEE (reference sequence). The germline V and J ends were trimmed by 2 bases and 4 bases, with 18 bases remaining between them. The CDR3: CASSFPGAGGGETQYF. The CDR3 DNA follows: TGTGCCAGCAGCTTCCCCGGGGCAGGGGGAGGAGAGACCCAGTACTTC.

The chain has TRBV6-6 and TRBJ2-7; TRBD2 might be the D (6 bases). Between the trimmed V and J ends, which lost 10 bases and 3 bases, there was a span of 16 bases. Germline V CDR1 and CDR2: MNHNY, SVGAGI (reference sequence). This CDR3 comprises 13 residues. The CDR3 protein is CATFGTQVYEQYF. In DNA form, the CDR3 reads TGTGCCACCTTCGGGACTCAGGTCTACGAGCAGTACTTC.